The source of this T cell receptor (beta chain) is a study of somatic mutations in cytotoxic T cells in rheumatoid arthritis (dated by TCRdb to the late 2010s). For the study in its entirety: Sorted V beta1+ cells also underwent TCRB sequencing, and some V beta antibody-stained T-cell populations were flow-sorted at nearly 100% purity on a FACSAria II or Sony SH800. To characterize clonality, the study used TCRB deep sequencing while asking whether somatic mutations are carried by expanded CD8+ T-cell clones in newly diagnosed, untreated rheumatoid arthritis. TCRB deep sequencing covered 65 to 80 patients with rheumatoid arthritis along with about 20 healthy controls. Patient and control groups had essentially identical median ages. Study-wide findings and limitations: CD8+ T-cell clonality in rheumatoid arthritis patients was not significantly different from that in age-matched healthy controls. The antigen targets of the expanded CD8+ clones were unknown, and absence from virus-specific databases did not rule out viral specificity. Several identical CD8+ TCRB sequences were found in both blood and synovial fluid, and in about an eighth of the roughly 60 patients the largest CD8+ clone exceeded 20% of CD8+ cells. The finding that TRBV07 was slightly underrepresented in patients was left unadjusted for multiple comparisons. In patients, CD8+ clonality rose with age (Spearman r ≈ 0.49), which was not the case in healthy controls.

This clone has only a few counts. Its target antigen remains unknown. Base qualities are not provided; no much larger clone lies one nucleotide away. The immunoSEQ assay was applied to genomic DNA for TCRB CDR3 sequencing. In the original analysis: Only productive TCRB rearrangements were included in the analyses. Defining a clone by its unique TCRB CDR3 sequence, the study calculated clonality as a productive clonality index derived from Shannon entropy. Repertoire overlap for a pair of samples was computed from each clone's template counts relative to total templates per sample. Flow cytometry-measured V-gene usage correlated with V-gene usage from TCRB sequencing, with a Spearman r of less than 0.65. This is the immuneACCESS table as TCRdb keeps it, with only in-frame sequences that have V and J called. A part of the clones is gone; compared with another copy, unresolved V genes explain less than half, and the rest is unexplained. V and J calls plus clone size are reproduced from that table; the DNA served to infer D and trimming. This sample has nearly 20,000 clones in its table, and roughly nine tenths of those were observed once. In total, the top ten clones hold about 15% of the sample.

The germline V gene encodes CDR1 MRHNA and CDR2 SNTAGT. The junction carries 7 bases between V and J, which are trimmed by 0 bases and 1 base respectively. Taken from cysteine to phenylalanine, the CDR3 has 16 residues. Only the CDR3 region is kept as DNA, spanning 48 bases read in frame from base 1. Healthy controls were 20 blood donors whose buffy coats were used, with a median age of around 56 years (range roughly 20-80) and 55% to 70% female. Positive magnetic bead selection on an AutoMACS was used to isolate CD4+ and CD8+ cells, with flow cytometry used to check purity. Isolation of peripheral blood mononuclear cells was done through Ficoll-Paque PLUS density gradient separation. DNA from CD4-enriched, CD8-enriched or PBMC samples was extracted using Nucleospin Tissue or Tissue XS kits and then quantified on a Qubit 2.0 fluorometer.

Sequencing input: CD8+ T cells sorted from blood. The TCR originated in a man in his forties in good health. The chain links TRBV6-4 with TRBJ2-6, with no D gene named confidently. In nucleotides, the sequence is TGTGCCAGCAGTGACTCGGCGCAATCTGGGGCCAACGTCCTGACTTTC. This is translated as CASSDSAQSGANVLTF.